The entry below gives a single TCR beta chain sequence along with its context. What this receptor recognizes is not known. Base quality data are lacking; no much larger clone is found one base away. This specimen comes from a study of blood T cell repertoires in COVID-19 (dated by TCRdb to about 2020). Background on the whole study: Samples from collaborators originated in the United States, Italy and Spain and spanned both the acute and convalescent phases of COVID-19. The material from the prospective study consisted of cDNA or gDNA derived from T cells, B-cell-depleted T cells, or PBMCs. The dataset comprised deeply sampled blood TCRbeta repertoires from subjects exposed to, actively infected with, or recovered from COVID-19. The repertoires were released in a freely available public database meant as a resource for research on the immune response to SARS-CoV-2. Samples came from the ongoing ImmuneRACE study (first 160 participants) plus 1,254 subjects from 6 global collaborators. Sample metadata almost always included a de-identified subject ID, COVID-19 status, age in years and sex. Where HLA class I and class II types were available, the types were taken from metadata supplied by the sample provider, not from assay-based typing. Broader findings and caveats from the paper: How much clinical and demographic metadata was included differed by source and by participant, and the metadata was provided uncurated.

The immunoSEQ Assay, a bias-controlled multiplex PCR, was used to amplify TCRbeta CDR3 regions from genomic DNA. On the authors' methods: Nucleated cell counts per sample were estimated from amplification of reference gene primers within the assay. To quantify the absolute abundance of each unique TCRbeta CDR3 rearrangement, sequence reads were collapsed and filtered. For each sample, productive Simpson clonality was calculated as the square root of Simpson's diversity index over productive rearrangements. Entries here come from immuneACCESS through TCRdb and include only in-frame sequences with V and J called. Some clones fail to appear in such tables; in the studies checked, an unresolved V gene covers under half of the shortfall, and the cause of the remainder is unknown. V and J calls and clone size follow that table, whereas D and trimming were derived from the DNA. The table for this sample lists about 250,000 clones; around 90% of them were counted only once. Clones ranked in the top ten supply roughly 0.8% of the sample.

The CDR3 contains 17 residues, cysteine and phenylalanine counted. Kept here is only the CDR3 DNA, which spans 51 bases and is read in frame from base 1. In the germline V gene, CDR1 corresponds to MGHRA and CDR2 to YSYEKL. Germline trimming amounts to 2 bases on V and 7 bases on J, with 9 as the count of junction bases outside the gene matches. At one collaborating source in Seattle, patients were enrolled during active infection and were followed longitudinally through the course of disease. Whole blood was collected in K2EDTA tubes by collaborating institutions according to the institutions' own protocols. For TCRbeta analysis, collaborator samples were shipped as frozen whole blood, as isolated PBMCs, or as DNA extracted from either sample type.

The chain couples TRBV4-1 to TRBJ2-1; 12 junctional bases match TRBD2. Material: peripheral blood. The source is a young man with COVID-19, enrolled during active disease. Here the CDR3 is given as CASSQPRSGTSGNEQFF. The DNA sequence follows: TGCGCCAGCAGCCAACCCCGGTCAGGGACTAGCGGGAATGAGCAGTTCTTC.